The 27 T cell receptor beta chains below were found in one sample sequenced in a study of response to subunit inactivated influenza vaccine. Using its own MiXCR run on the RT-PCR reads, TCRdb lists one record per CDR3 protein. The table shows some 540,000 distinct CDR3 sequences, with 20% to 25% occurring only once. This sample was also put to use in a study of T cells expressing NK-cell markers. In that study: For TCR beta, cDNA was produced by 5'RACE template switching with UMIs.

Specimen: CD4+ T cells sorted from PBMCs, collected approximately 13 days after vaccination. The receptors here all came from a man in his fifties or sixties who received an inactivated influenza vaccine.

This clonotype was counted only a few times. The gene calls are TRBV4-3 and TRBJ2-7; 8 bases match TRBD2. The germline V gene has CDR1 LGHNA and CDR2 YSLEER. This CDR3 contains 16 residues. The V gene end was trimmed by 4 bases and the J gene end by 5 bases; junction bases not matched to a gene: 13. CDR3 residues: CASSRRRGTSIDEQYF. The CDR3 DNA follows: TGCGCCAGCAGCCGCCGCCGAGGGACTAGTATCGACGAGCAGTACTTC.

The rearrangement links TRBV6-5 to TRBJ1-6, with no clear D. In germline, CDR1 is MNHEY, CDR2 SVGAGI. There are 15 residues in the CDR3. Trimming took off 4 bases at V and 15 bases at J, with 22 bases between the two ends. The CDR3 nucleotides read TGTGCCAGCAGTTCGCGTTCCGGGTGGCCAAAATTCCTCCACTTT. Translated, it gives CASSSRSGWPKFLHF.

This clonotype turned up a few times. V gene TRBV12-3 or TRBV12-4 combines with J gene TRBJ2-7; D not certain. V lost 6 bases and J lost 7, with 16 bases in between. The CDR3 is made up of 13 amino acids. The CDR3 is CASRPSSLTEQYF. The CDR3 DNA is TGTGCCAGCAGGCCCTCCTCCTTGACAGAGCAGTACTTC.

V is TRBV2 and J is TRBJ1-6; TRBD1 matches 10 bases. Germline CDR1 is SNHLY and CDR2 is FYNNEI. The V gene end was trimmed by 6 bases and the J gene end by 14 bases; junction bases not matched to a gene: 10. CDR3 length equals 14 residues. The CDR3 DNA follows: TGTGCCAGCAGACAGGGACAGGGGTCCGAAGCCCTCCACTTT. This gives the protein CASRQGQGSEALHF.

DNA for the CDR3: TGCGCCAGCAGCCAAGGGGCCGGGACAGTCTCCTACGAGCAGTACTTC. Its translation: CASSQGAGTVSYEQYF. The gene calls are TRBV4-1 and TRBJ2-7; 7 positions agree with TRBD1. The junction had 6 bases not matched to a gene; V was cut back by 1 base and J by 0 bases. Germline-derived CDR1 and CDR2 are MGHRA and YSYEKL. This CDR3 comprises 16 residues.

V and J are TRBV4-3 and TRBJ1-2, with D maybe TRBD1 (5 bases). The CDR3 length is 14 residues. Trimming took 2 bases from V and 6 from J, leaving 13 bases between them. Germline V gives CDR1 LGHNA, CDR2 YSLEER. CDR3 protein: CASSQNHRPDGYTF. The CDR3 coding sequence is TGCGCCAGCAGCCAAAACCACAGGCCGGATGGCTACACCTTC.

The V call is TRBV29-1, the J call TRBJ1-2; possibly TRBD1 for D (6 bases). Trimming took 6 bases from V and 6 from J, leaving 11 bases between them. CDR1 SQVTM and CDR2 ANQGSEA come from the germline V gene. The CDR3 sequence is 11 residues long. This chain's CDR3 is CSVTGLDGYTF. CDR3 nucleotides: TGCAGCGTCACAGGGTTAGATGGCTACACCTTC.

There are a few counts of this clonotype. The chain is built from TRBV2 and TRBJ2-1; D unclear. V lost 11 bases and J 2 bases, leaving 10 bases between the germline ends. The length of the CDR3 is 12 residues. Germline V CDR1 and CDR2: SNHLY, FYNNEI. The CDR3 loop is CAVRMAYNEQFF. For the CDR3, the DNA is TGTGCCGTCCGGATGGCCTACAATGAGCAGTTCTTC.

This rearrangement joins TRBV20-1 to TRBJ2-7, with TRBD2 matching over 11 bases. The V segment lost 6 bases and the J segment 6 bases; nucleotides outside the gene matches: 10. Germline V lookup: CDR1 DFQATT, CDR2 SNEGSKA (reference sequence). This CDR3 has 14 amino acids. The CDR3 bases are TGCAGTGCACAGTCTAGCGGGGGGTGGGGCGAGCAGTACTTC. Its translation is CSAQSSGGWGEQYF.

The chain employs TRBV6-1 and TRBJ1-6, with D possibly being TRBD1 (6 bases). The V gene's germline CDR1 is MNHNS and CDR2 SASEGT. The CDR3 is 14 residues long. Deletions cut 5 bases from V and 5 bases from J, with 10 bases between. Here the CDR3 reads CASSHGQNNSPLHF. CDR3 nucleotide sequence: TGTGCCAGCAGTCATGGACAGAATAATTCACCCCTCCACTTT.

The chain joins TRBV28 to TRBJ2-5; unclear D gene. From germline, CDR1 is MDHEN and CDR2 SYDVKM. Trimming removed 6 bases at V and 9 bases at J, with 17 bases between. The CDR3 has 13 residues. CDR3: CASSLDGVRSQYF. In DNA, the CDR3 is TGTGCCAGCAGCCTGGATGGGGTCAGGTCCCAGTACTTC.

Details on this clonotype: A read error may account for a junction end that differs from germline. This chain links TRBV7-3 with TRBJ2-6, with D possibly TRBD1 on 5 matching bases. Germline assignment: CDR1 SGHTA and CDR2 FQGTGA. CDR3 length: 13 amino acids. CDR3 coding DNA: TGTGCCGGCAGGGTGGCTGGGGCCAACGTCCTGACTTTC. Its protein is CAGRVAGANVLTF. The full variable domain, with the rest looked up from reference TRBV7-3 and TRBJ2-6, is GAGVSQTPSNKVTEKGKYVELRCDPISGHTALYWYRQSLGQGPEFLIYFQGTGAADDSGLPNDRFFAVRPEGSVSTLKIQRTERGDSAVYLCAGRVAGANVLTFGAGSRLTVL.

The chain employs TRBV7-2 and TRBJ2-1, with TRBD2 as a possible D gene (5 bases). V was cut by 0 bases and J by 6 bases, with 9 bases left in between. CDR1 is SGHTA, CDR2 FQGNSA, per germline. This CDR3 spans 14 amino acids. In DNA form, the CDR3 reads TGTGCCAGCAGCTTAGCGGTTGGGAGCAATGAGCAGTTCTTC. This sequence encodes CASSLAVGSNEQFF.

V and J are TRBV23-1 and TRBJ2-2, with TRBD1 identical over 9 bases. TRBV23-1 is an open reading frame whose function is uncertain. The junction had 5 bases not matched to a gene; V was cut back by 0 bases and J by 3 bases. This CDR3 comprises 17 residues. The CDR3 coding sequence is TGCGCCAGCAGTCAATCATGGGGACAGGGAGACACCGGGGAGCTGTTTTTT. Its protein product is CASSQSWGQGDTGELFF.

V gene TRBV28 combines with J gene TRBJ1-2; D is perhaps TRBD1 (5 bases). Germline CDR1 reads MDHEN; CDR2 reads SYDVKM. Trimming pared 3 bases from V and 4 bases from J, leaving 12 bases between. The CDR3 is 14 amino acids. CDR3 nucleotide sequence: TGTGCCAGCAGTTTCGCTGACAGACCCTATGGCTACACCTTC. Its protein product is CASSFADRPYGYTF.

This chain connects TRBV7-2 to TRBJ2-1; 9 bases line up with TRBD1. Germline-derived CDR1 and CDR2 are SGHTA and FQGNSA. The CDR3 is 16 residues long. V lost 3 bases to trimming and J lost 2 bases; unmatched junction nucleotides: 5. CDR3 coding DNA: TGTGCCAGCAGCTTTTCTGGGACAGGGACCTACAATGAGCAGTTCTTC. Translated: CASSFSGTGTYNEQFF.

This clonotype was observed at least ten times. V is TRBV12-3 or TRBV12-4 and J is TRBJ2-1; tentative D call: TRBD2 (5 bases). V lost 7 bases and J lost 1, with 14 bases in between. The CDR3 extends over 15 amino acids. CDR3 sequence (DNA): TGTGCCAGCACCCCGGACTCTTCTTCCTACAATGAGCAGTTCTTC. Translation: CASTPDSSSYNEQFF.

The rearrangement joins TRBV14 to TRBJ2-7; unclear D gene. The CDR3 covers 14 residues. In germline, CDR1 is SGHDN, CDR2 FVKESK. Trimming shortened V by 6 bases and J by 0 bases, and 12 bases separated the two germline ends. In nucleotides, the CDR3 is TGTGCCAGCAGTCGGACCGGATTCTCCTACGAGCAGTACTTC. Amino acids: CASSRTGFSYEQYF.

This clonotype has at least ten counts. The chain links TRBV5-1 to TRBJ2-3; D gene ambiguous. Germline assignment: CDR1 SGHRS and CDR2 YFSETQ. V was clipped by 2 bases and J by 5 bases, with 9 bases between them. There are 13 residues in the CDR3. The CDR3 here is CASSFLVGDTQYF. CDR3 sequence (DNA): TGCGCCAGCAGCTTCTTAGTTGGAGATACGCAGTATTTT.

The chain has TRBV5-1 and TRBJ2-2, with D possibly TRBD2 on 5 matching bases. Germline-derived CDR1 and CDR2 are SGHRS and YFSETQ. V gave up 0 bases and J gave up 6 bases, with 12 bases separating them. The length of the CDR3 is 15 residues. The CDR3 region has the DNA TGCGCCAGCAGCTTGGTCGGCAAAGCGGCCGGGGAGCTGTTTTTT. Protein sequence: CASSLVGKAAGELFF.

This clonotype was observed a handful of times. The rearrangement joins TRBV6-2 or TRBV6-3 to TRBJ1-5, with D perhaps TRBD1 (6 bases). The CDR3 has 17 amino acids. V was clipped by 2 bases and J by 3 bases, with 17 bases between them. CDR1 and CDR2 (germline): MNHEY, SVGEGT. CDR3 sequence: CASSYRQGTDINQPQHF. Here the CDR3 DNA reads TGTGCCAGCAGTTACCGGCAGGGGACTGATATCAATCAGCCCCAGCATTTT.

The chain combines TRBV14 with TRBJ2-1, with 9 bases matching TRBD2. The V gene end was trimmed by 3 bases and the J gene end by 7 bases; junction bases not matched to a gene: 10. The CDR3 loop spans 16 amino acids. In germline, CDR1 is SGHDN, CDR2 FVKESK. In DNA form, the CDR3 reads TGTGCCAGCAGCCAGGGGTCAGCGGGGGGTCTTAATGAGCAGTTCTTC. This encodes CASSQGSAGGLNEQFF. The full variable domain, completed using reference TRBV14 and TRBJ2-1, is EAGVTQFPSHSVIEKGQTVTLRCDPISGHDNLYWYRRVMGKEIKFLLHFVKESKQDESGMPNNRFLAERTGGTYSTLKVQPAELEDSGVYFCASSQGSAGGLNEQFFGPGTRLTVL.

This clonotype has only a few counts. The V and J genes are TRBV6-2 or TRBV6-3 and TRBJ2-6; possible D gene TRBD1, 6 bases. The CDR3 runs to 15 residues. V lost 7 bases, J lost 4 bases, and 14 bases lay in between. Germline values: CDR1 MNHEY, CDR2 SVGEGT. The CDR3 bases are TGTGCCAGCACCCTCAGGGGCACCGGGGCCAACGTCCTGACTTTC. It yields the protein CASTLRGTGANVLTF.

This clonotype is a singleton in its sample. The chain carries TRBV18 and TRBJ2-1; D ambiguous. The V gene's germline CDR1 is KGHSH and CDR2 LQKENI. CDR3 length: 13 amino acids. Trimming shortened V by 6 bases and J by 6 bases, and 12 bases separated the two germline ends. DNA of the CDR3: TGTGCCAGCTCCCAGAACGTTCTCAATGAGCAGTTCTTC. Protein: CASSQNVLNEQFF.

This clonotype was recorded a few times. The chain carries TRBV11-2 and TRBJ2-3; 10 bases fit TRBD1. Trimming cost V 3 bases and J 3 bases; bases outside gene matches: 6. Germline V gene sequence: CDR1 SGHAT, CDR2 FQNNGV. The CDR3 consists of 16 residues. DNA for the CDR3: TGTGCCAGCAGCTTTACGACAGGGGGCCAGACAGATACGCAGTATTTT. This sequence encodes CASSFTTGGQTDTQYF.

This clonotype has a count of ten or more. The chain combines TRBV20-1 with TRBJ1-5; perhaps TRBD1 as D (5 bases). V shed 3 bases and J shed 2 bases, with 5 bases lying between them. CDR3 size: 12 residues. The germline gives CDR1 DFQATT, CDR2 SNEGSKA (reference sequence). The CDR3 protein is CSARTGNQPQHF. The CDR3 DNA follows: TGCAGTGCTAGGACAGGCAATCAGCCCCAGCATTTT.

The table lists this clonotype with a few counts. The gene calls are TRBV7-8 and TRBJ2-2; TRBD1 aligns across 7 bases. V dropped 5 bases and J dropped 4; count of bases not matched to a gene: 7. Per germline, CDR1 SGHVS and CDR2 FQNEAQ. CDR3 length equals 15 residues. The CDR3 sequence: CASSIRDRPTGELFF. CDR3 nucleotides: TGTGCCAGCAGCATCCGGGACAGACCCACCGGGGAGCTGTTTTTT. The entire variable domain, with the rest obtained from reference TRBV7-8 and TRBJ2-2, is as follows: GAGVSQSPRYKVAKRGQDVALRCDPISGHVSLFWYQQALGQGPEFLTYFQNEAQLDKSGLPSDRFFAERPEGSVSTLKIQRTQQEDSAVYLCASSIRDRPTGELFFGEGSRLTVL.